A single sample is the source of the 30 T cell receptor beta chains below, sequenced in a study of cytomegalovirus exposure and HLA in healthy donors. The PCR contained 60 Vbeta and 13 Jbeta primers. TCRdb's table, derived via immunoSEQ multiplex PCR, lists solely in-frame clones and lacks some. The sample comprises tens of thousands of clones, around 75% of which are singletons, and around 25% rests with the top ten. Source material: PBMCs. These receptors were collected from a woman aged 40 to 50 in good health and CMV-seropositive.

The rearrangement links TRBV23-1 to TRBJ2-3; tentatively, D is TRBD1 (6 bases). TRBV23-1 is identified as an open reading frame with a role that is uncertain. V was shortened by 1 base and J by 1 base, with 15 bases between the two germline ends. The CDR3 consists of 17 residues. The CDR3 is CASSQCLRDTRTDTQYF. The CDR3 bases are TGCGCCAGCAGTCAATGTTTACGGGACACACGCACAGATACGCAGTATTTT.

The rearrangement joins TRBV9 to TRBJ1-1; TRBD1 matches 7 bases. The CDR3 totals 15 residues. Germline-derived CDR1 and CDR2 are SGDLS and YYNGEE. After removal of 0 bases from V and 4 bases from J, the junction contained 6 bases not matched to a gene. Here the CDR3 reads CASSVGWAGGTEAFF. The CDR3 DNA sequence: TGTGCCAGCAGCGTAGGTTGGGCAGGGGGCACTGAAGCTTTCTTT.

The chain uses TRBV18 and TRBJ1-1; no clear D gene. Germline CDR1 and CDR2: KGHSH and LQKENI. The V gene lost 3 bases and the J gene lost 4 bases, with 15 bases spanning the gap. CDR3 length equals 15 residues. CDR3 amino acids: CASSPAGLPGTEAFF. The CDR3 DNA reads TGTGCCAGCTCACCCGCGGGCCTCCCAGGCACTGAAGCTTTCTTT.

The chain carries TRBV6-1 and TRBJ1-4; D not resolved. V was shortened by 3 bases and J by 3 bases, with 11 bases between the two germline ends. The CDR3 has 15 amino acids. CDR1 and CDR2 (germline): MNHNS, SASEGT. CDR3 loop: CASSDSGKSNEKLFF. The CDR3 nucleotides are TGTGCCAGCAGTGATTCGGGGAAATCTAATGAAAAACTGTTTTTT.

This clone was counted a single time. CDR3 sequence reads: CASSQEVGGVGYGYTF. CDR3 sequence (DNA): TGCGCCAGCAGCCAAGAAGTTGGAGGGGTAGGCTATGGCTACACCTTC. The V gene is TRBV4-3, the J gene TRBJ1-2, with TRBD1 as a possible D gene (5 bases). CDR1 is LGHNA and CDR2 is YSLEER in the germline V gene. The CDR3 extends over 16 amino acids. Trimming pared 0 bases from V and 4 bases from J, leaving 15 bases between.

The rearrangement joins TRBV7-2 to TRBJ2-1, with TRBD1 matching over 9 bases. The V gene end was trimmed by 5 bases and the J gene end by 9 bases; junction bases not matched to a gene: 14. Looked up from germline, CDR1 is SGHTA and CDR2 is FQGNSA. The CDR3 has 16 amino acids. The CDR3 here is CASSQSQGARGSEQFF. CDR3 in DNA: TGTGCCAGCAGCCAATCACAGGGGGCGCGTGGAAGTGAGCAGTTCTTC.

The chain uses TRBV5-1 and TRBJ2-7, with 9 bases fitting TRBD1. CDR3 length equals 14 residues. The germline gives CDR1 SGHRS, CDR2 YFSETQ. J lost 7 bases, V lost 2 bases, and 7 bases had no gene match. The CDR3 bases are TGCGCCAGCAGCTTCGGACAGGGGTTTGAAGAGCAGTACTTC. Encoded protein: CASSFGQGFEEQYF.

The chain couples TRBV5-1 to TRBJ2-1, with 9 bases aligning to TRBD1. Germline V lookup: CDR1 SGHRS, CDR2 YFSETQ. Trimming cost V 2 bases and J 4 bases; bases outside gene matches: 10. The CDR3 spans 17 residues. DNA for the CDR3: TGCGCCAGCAGCTTACTACCGGGACAGGGATTTTACAATGAGCAGTTCTTC. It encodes CASSLLPGQGFYNEQFF.

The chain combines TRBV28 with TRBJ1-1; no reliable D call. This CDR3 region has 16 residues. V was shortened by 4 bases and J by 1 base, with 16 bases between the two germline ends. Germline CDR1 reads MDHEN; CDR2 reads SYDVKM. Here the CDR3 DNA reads TGTGCCAGCAGTTCAATCTCACGGCCGGGGAACACTGAAGCTTTCTTT. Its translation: CASSSISRPGNTEAFF. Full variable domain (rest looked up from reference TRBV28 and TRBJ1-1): DVKVTQSSRYLVKRTGEKVFLECVQDMDHENMFWYRQDPGLGLRLIYFSYDVKMKEKGDIPEGYSVSREKKERFSLILESASTNQTSMYLCASSSISRPGNTEAFFGQGTRLTVV.

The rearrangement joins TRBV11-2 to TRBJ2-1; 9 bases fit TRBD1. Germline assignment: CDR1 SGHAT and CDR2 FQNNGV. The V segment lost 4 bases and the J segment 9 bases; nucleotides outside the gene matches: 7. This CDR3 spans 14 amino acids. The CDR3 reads CASSSRDREGEQFF. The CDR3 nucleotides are TGTGCCAGCAGCTCCCGGGACAGGGAAGGTGAGCAGTTCTTC.

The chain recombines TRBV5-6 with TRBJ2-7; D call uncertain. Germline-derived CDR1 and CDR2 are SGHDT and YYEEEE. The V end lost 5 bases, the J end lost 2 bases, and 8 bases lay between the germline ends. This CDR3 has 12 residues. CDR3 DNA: TGTGCCAGCAGTTTCCCCGCCTACGAGCAGTACTTC. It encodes CASSFPAYEQYF.

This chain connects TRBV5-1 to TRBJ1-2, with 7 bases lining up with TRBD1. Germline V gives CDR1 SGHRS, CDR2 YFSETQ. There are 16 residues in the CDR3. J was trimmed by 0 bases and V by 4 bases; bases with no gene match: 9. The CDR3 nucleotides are TGCGCCAGCAGCCTTCAGACAGGGCTAGCTAACTATGGCTACACCTTC. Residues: CASSLQTGLANYGYTF.

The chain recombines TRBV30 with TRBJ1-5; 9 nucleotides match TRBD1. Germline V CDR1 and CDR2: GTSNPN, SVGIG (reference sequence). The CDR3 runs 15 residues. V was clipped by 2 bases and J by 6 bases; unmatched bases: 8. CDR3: CAWSRWTGDGQPQHF. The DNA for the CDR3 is TGTGCCTGGAGTAGGTGGACAGGGGACGGTCAGCCCCAGCATTTT.

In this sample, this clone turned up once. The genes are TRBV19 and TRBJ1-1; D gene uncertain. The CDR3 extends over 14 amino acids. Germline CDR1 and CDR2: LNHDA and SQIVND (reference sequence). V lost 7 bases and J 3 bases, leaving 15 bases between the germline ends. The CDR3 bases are TGTGCCAGTACCCCAGGAGGTAGGGACACTGAAGCTTTCTTT. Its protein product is CASTPGGRDTEAFF.

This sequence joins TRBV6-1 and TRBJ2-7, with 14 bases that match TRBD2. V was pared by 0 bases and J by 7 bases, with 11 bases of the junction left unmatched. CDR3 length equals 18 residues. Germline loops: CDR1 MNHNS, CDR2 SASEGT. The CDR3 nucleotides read TGTGCCAGCAGTGAAGCGCATGTGGGACTAGCGGGGGCGGGGGAGCAGTACTTC. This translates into CASSEAHVGLAGAGEQYF.

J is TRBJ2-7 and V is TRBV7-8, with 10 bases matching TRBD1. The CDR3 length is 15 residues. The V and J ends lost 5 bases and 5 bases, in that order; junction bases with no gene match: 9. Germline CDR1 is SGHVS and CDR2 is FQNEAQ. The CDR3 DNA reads TGTGCCAGCAGCCCGCGCCGGGACAGGGGTGACGAGCAGTACTTC. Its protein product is CASSPRRDRGDEQYF.

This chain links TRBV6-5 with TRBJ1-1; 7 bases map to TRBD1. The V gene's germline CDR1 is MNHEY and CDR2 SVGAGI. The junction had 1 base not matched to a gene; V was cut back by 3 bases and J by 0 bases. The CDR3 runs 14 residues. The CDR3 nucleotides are TGTGCCAGCAGTTATGGACAGGTGAACACTGAAGCTTTCTTT. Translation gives CASSYGQVNTEAFF.

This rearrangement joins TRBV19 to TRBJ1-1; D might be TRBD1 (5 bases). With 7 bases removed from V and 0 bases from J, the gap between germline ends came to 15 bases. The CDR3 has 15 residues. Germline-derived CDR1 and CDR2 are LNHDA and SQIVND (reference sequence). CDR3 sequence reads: CASTPTASMNTEAFF. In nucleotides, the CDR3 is TGTGCCAGTACCCCGACAGCTTCCATGAACACTGAAGCTTTCTTT.

The CDR3 nucleotides read TGCGCCAGCTCCCTGACCTCGGGGGGCGATACGCAGTATTTT. It codes for CASSLTSGGDTQYF. The chain carries TRBV10-1 and TRBJ2-3, with D tentatively TRBD2 (7 bases). With 8 bases removed from V and 6 bases from J, the gap between germline ends came to 18 bases. Germline CDR1 and CDR2: WNHNN and SYGVQD (reference sequence). CDR3 length: 14 residues.

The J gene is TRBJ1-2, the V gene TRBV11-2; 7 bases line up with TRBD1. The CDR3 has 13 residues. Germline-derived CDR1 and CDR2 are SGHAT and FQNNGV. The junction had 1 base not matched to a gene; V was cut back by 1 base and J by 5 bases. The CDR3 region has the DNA TGTGCCAGCAGCTTAGGACAGGGATATGGCTACACCTTC. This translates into CASSLGQGYGYTF.

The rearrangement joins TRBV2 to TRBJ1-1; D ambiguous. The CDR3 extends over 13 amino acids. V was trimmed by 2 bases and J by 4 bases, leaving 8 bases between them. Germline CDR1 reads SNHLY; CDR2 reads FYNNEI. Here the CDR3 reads CASSELRGTEAFF. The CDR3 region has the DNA TGTGCCAGCAGTGAACTGAGAGGCACTGAAGCTTTCTTT.

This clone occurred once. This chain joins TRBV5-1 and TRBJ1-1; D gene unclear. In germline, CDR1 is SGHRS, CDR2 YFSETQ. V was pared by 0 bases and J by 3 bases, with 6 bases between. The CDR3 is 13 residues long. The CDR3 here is CASSLVGDTEAFF. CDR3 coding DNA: TGCGCCAGCAGCTTGGTCGGAGACACTGAAGCTTTCTTT.

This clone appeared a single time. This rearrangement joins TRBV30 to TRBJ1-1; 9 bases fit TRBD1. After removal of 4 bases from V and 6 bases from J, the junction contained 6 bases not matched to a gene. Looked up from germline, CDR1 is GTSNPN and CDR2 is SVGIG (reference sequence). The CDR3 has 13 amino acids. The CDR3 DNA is TGTGCCTGGACCCGACAGGGGGGGGCTGAAGCTTTCTTT. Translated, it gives CAWTRQGGAEAFF.

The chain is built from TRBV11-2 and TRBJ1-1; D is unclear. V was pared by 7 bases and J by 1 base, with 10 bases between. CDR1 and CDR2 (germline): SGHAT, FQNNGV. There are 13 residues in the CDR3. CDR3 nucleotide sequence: TGTGCCAGCATTAGGGCGGGGAACACTGAAGCTTTCTTT. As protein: CASIRAGNTEAFF.

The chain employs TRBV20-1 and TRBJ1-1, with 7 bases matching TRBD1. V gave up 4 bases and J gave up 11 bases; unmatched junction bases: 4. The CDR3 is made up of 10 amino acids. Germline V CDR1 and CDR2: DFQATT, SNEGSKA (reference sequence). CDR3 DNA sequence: TGCAGTGCTACACGGACAGGTGCTTTCTTT. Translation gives CSATRTGAFF.

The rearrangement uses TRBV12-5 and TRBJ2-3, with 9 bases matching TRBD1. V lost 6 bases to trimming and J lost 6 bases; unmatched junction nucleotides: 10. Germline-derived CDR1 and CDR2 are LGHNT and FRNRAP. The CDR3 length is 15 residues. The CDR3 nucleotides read TGTGCTAGTGGATCTGGGACAGGGAAGAGTGATACGCAGTATTTT. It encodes CASGSGTGKSDTQYF.

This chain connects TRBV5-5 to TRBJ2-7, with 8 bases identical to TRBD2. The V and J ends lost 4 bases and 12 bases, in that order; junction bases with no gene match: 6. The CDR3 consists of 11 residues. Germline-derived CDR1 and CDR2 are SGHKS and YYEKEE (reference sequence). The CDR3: CASSTSGSLYF. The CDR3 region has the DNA TGTGCCAGCAGCACTAGCGGCTCTCTGTACTTC.

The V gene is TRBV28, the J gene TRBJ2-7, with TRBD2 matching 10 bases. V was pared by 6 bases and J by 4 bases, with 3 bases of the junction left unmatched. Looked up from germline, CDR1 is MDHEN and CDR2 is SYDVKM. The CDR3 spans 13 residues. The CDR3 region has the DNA TGTGCCAGCAGCGTAGCGGGGGGTTACGAGCAGTACTTC. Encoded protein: CASSVAGGYEQYF.

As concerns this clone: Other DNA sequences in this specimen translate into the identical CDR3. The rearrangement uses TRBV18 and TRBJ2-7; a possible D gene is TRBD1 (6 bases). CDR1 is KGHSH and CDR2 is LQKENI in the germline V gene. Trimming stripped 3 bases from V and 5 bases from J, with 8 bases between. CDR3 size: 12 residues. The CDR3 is CASSPTGDEQYF. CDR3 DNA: TGTGCCAGCTCACCGACAGGTGACGAGCAGTACTTC.

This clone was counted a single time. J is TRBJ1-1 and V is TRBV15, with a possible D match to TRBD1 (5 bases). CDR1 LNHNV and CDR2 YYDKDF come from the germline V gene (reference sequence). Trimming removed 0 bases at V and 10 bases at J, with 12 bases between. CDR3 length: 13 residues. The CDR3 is CATSREAGLSAFF. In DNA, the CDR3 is TGTGCCACCAGCAGAGAGGCAGGGTTATCAGCTTTCTTT. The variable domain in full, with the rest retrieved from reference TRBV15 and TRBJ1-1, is DAMVIQNPRYQVTQFGKPVTLSCSQTLNHNVMYWYQQKSSQAPKLLFHYYDKDFNNEADTPDNFQSRRPNTSFCFLDIRSPGLGDTAMYLCATSREAGLSAFFGQGTRLTVV.